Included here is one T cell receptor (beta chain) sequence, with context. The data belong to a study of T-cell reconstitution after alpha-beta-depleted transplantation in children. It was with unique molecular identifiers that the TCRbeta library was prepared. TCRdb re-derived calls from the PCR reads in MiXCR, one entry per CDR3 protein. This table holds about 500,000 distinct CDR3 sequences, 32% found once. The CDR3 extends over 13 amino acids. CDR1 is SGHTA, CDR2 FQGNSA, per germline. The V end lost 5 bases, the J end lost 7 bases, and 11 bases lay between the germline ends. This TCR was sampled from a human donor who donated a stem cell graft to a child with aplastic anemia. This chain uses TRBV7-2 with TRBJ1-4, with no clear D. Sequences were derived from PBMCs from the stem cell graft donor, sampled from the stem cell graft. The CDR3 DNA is TGTGCCAGCAGCCCCGGGTATAGTGAAAAACTGTTTTTT. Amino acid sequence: CASSPGYSEKLFF. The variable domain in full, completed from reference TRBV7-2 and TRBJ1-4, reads GAGVSQSPSNKVTEKGKDVELRCDPISGHTALYWYRQSLGQGLEFLIYFQGNSAPDKSGLPSDRFSAERTGGSVSTLTIQRTQQEDSAVYLCASSPGYSEKLFFGSGTQLSVL.